This TCR beta chain was observed in a study of blood T cell repertoires in COVID-19. The V gene's germline CDR1 is MNHEY and CDR2 SMNVEV (reference sequence). The trim removed 4 bases at V and 8 bases at J, leaving 16 bases unmatched. This CDR3 has 16 amino acids. Sequencing used immunoSEQ multiplex PCR; TCRdb keeps in-frame clones, though not all of them. The sample holds roughly 100,000 clones; around 80% are singletons and the top ten take 15%. Sequences were obtained from peripheral blood. This receptor was taken from an elderly woman with acute or convalescent COVID-19. The chain employs TRBV27 and TRBJ1-2, with TRBD1 matching over 7 bases. The CDR3 region has the DNA TGTGCCAGCAGTTCCTCCCGGTATCAGGCAGGGGGAGGCTACACCTTC. Its translation is CASSSSRYQAGGGYTF.